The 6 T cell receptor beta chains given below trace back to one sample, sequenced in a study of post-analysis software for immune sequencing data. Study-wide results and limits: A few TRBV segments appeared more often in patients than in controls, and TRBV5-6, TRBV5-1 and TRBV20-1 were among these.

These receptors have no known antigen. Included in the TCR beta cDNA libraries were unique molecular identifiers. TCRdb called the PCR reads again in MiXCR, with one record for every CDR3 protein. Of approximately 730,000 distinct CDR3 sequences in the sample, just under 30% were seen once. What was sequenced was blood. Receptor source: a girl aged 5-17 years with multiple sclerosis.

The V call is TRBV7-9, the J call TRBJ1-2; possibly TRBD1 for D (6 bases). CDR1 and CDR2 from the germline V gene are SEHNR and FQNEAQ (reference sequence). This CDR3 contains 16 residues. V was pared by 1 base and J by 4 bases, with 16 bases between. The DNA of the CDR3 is TGTGCCAGCAGCTTAGAGGGGGTAAACAAGGGCTATGGCTACACCTTC. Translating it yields CASSLEGVNKGYGYTF.

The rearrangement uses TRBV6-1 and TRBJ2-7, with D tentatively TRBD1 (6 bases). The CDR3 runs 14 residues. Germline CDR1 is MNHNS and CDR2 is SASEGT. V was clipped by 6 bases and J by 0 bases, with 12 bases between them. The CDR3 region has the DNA TGTGCCAGCAGGGAGCCCAGGGGCTCCTACGAGCAGTACTTC. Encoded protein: CASREPRGSYEQYF.

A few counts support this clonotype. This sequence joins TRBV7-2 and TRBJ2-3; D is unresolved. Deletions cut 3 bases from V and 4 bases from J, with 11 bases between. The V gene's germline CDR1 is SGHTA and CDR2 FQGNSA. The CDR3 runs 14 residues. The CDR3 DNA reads TGTGCCAGCAGCTTTTACAGTCGTGCAGATACGCAGTATTTT. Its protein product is CASSFYSRADTQYF. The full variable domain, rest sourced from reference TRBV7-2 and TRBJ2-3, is GAGVSQSPSNKVTEKGKDVELRCDPISGHTALYWYRQSLGQGLEFLIYFQGNSAPDKSGLPSDRFSAERTGGSVSTLTIQRTQQEDSAVYLCASSFYSRADTQYFGPGTRLTVL.

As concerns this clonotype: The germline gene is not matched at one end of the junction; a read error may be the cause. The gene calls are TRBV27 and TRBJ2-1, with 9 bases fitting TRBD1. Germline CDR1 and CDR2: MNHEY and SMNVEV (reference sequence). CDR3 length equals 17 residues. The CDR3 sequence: CAGSLRVPGTGFNEQFF. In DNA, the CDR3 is TGTGCCGGCAGTTTACGGGTCCCCGGGACAGGGTTCAATGAGCAGTTCTTC.

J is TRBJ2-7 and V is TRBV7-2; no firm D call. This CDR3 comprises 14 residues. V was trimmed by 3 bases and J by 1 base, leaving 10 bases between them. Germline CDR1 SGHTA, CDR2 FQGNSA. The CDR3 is CASSFDSFSYEQYF. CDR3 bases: TGTGCCAGCAGCTTTGACTCCTTTTCCTACGAGCAGTACTTC.

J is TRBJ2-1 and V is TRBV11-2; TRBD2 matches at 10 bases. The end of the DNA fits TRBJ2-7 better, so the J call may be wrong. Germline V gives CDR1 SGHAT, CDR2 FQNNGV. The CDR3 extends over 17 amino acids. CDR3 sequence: CASSPTSGGVPYNEQYF. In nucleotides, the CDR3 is TGTGCCAGCAGCCCAACCAGCGGGGGGGTGCCCTACAATGAGCAGTACTTC.